This T cell receptor beta chain was found in a study of T cells after yellow fever vaccination. This CDR3 is built from 13 residues. Germline V gives CDR1 LGHDT, CDR2 YNNKEL (reference sequence). V lost 2 bases and J 3 bases, leaving 5 bases between the germline ends. Findings of the study overall: Although most clonotypes did not, a small share appeared in both CD4 and CD8 compartments.

Regarding this clonotype: What it recognizes is unknown.

MiXCR, applied by TCRdb to the 5' RACE reads, yields one record per CDR3 protein. The sample has 450,000 to 550,000 distinct CDR3 sequences, about a fifth seen once. The TCR was taken from a man aged 30 to 45 who received the YFV17D yellow fever vaccine. Specimen: PBMCs, collected 15 days after the yellow fever booster vaccination. This sequence joins TRBV3-1 and TRBJ2-1; D is ambiguous. In DNA form, the CDR3 reads TGTGCCAGCAGCCAATACAGCTACAATGAGCAGTTCTTC. Its translation: CASSQYSYNEQFF.